This TCR beta chain stems from a study of blood T cell repertoires in COVID-19. Study-level information: Spain, Italy and the United States supplied samples that represented acute and convalescent COVID-19. Nucleic acid was either cDNA or gDNA, and it came from T cells, B-cell-depleted T cells, or PBMCs.

The germline V and J ends were trimmed by 2 bases and 5 bases, with 8 bases remaining between them. The length of the CDR3 is 13 residues. From germline, CDR1 is SGHRS and CDR2 YFSETQ. In its sample, this clone was seen once. In the original analysis: Nucleated cell counts were estimated from reference gene primer amplification. Data came from immunoSEQ multiplex PCR; TCRdb stores just in-frame clones and leaves some out. V and J calls and clone size are as listed in that table; D and trimming were resolved from the DNA. Among more than 75,000 clones listed, almost 85% were seen once. The sequence derives from a man aged 60 to 69 with acute or convalescent COVID-19. Sequenced input: peripheral blood. This chain uses TRBV5-1 with TRBJ2-1; D uncertain. CDR3 loop: CASSFYSNNEQFF. As DNA, the CDR3 is TGCGCCAGCAGCTTCTACTCAAACAATGAGCAGTTCTTC.